Below, 29 T cell receptor beta chains from the same sample are listed, as sequenced in a study of blood T cell repertoires in COVID-19. This table comes from immunoSEQ multiplex PCR, and its TCRdb copy is limited to in-frame clones, with some not included. This sample has approximately 200,000 clones, with about 84% found just once. What was sequenced was peripheral blood. These receptors were obtained from a person aged 65-85 years with COVID-19, enrolled during active disease.

The V gene is TRBV24-1, the J gene TRBJ2-1; TRBD2 is a possible D gene (6 bases). The CDR3 spans 14 residues. The germline CDR1 and CDR2 sequences are KGHDR and SFDVKD. The V end lost 7 bases, the J end lost 0 bases, and 9 bases lay between the germline ends. The CDR3 spells CATSGSASYNEQFF. The CDR3 region has the DNA TGTGCCACCAGCGGGAGCGCCTCCTACAATGAGCAGTTCTTC.

CDR3 in amino acids: CASSRVQGGSSYEQYF. In DNA, the CDR3 is TGTGCCAGCAGCCGAGTCCAGGGCGGGAGTTCCTACGAGCAGTACTTC. V and J are TRBV6-2 or TRBV6-3 and TRBJ2-7; TRBD2 aligns across 7 bases. Germline values: CDR1 MNHEY, CDR2 SVGEGT. The CDR3 covers 16 residues. The junction had 12 bases not matched to a gene; V was cut back by 6 bases and J by 1 base.

A word on this clone: One end of the junction does not line up with germline, which may come from a read error. The V call is TRBV28, the J call TRBJ1-5, with D tentatively TRBD1 (5 bases). Germline V gives CDR1 MDHEN, CDR2 SYDVKM. There are 13 residues in the CDR3. DNA of the CDR3: TGTGCCAGCAGTCCCCCTTCGAGACAGCGCCAGCATTTT. Amino acid sequence: CASSPPSRQRQHF. The full variable domain, with the rest looked up from reference TRBV28 and TRBJ1-5, is DVKVTQSSRYLVKRTGEKVFLECVQDMDHENMFWYRQDPGLGLRLIYFSYDVKMKEKGDIPEGYSVSREKKERFSLILESASTNQTSMYLCASSPPSRQRQHFGDGTRLSIL.

V and J are TRBV7-2 and TRBJ2-7; possibly TRBD1 for D (6 bases). This CDR3 has 14 amino acids. Germline CDR1 and CDR2: SGHTA and FQGNSA. With 3 bases removed from V and 5 bases from J, the gap between germline ends came to 14 bases. The CDR3 nucleotides read TGTGCCAGCAGCTTCGACAGGCGTGTGAACGAGCAGTACTTC. This codes for CASSFDRRVNEQYF.

The DNA for the CDR3 is TGCGCCAGCAGCCAAGTACAGGTGAATTCACCCCTCCACTTT. It translates to CASSQVQVNSPLHF. This chain connects TRBV4-3 to TRBJ1-6; D might be TRBD1 (5 bases). Germline V CDR1 and CDR2: LGHNA, YSLEER. V was clipped by 1 base and J by 7 bases, with 8 bases between them. The CDR3 loop spans 14 amino acids.

The rearrangement uses TRBV29-1 and TRBJ2-2; a weak D match, TRBD1 (5 bases). V was cut by 4 bases and J by 4 bases, with 10 bases left in between. CDR3 size: 13 residues. Germline CDR1 and CDR2: SQVTM and ANQGSEA. This CDR3 is CSVVRGGTGELFF. The DNA of the CDR3 is TGCAGCGTTGTAAGGGGCGGCACCGGGGAGCTGTTTTTT.

V gene TRBV5-1 combines with J gene TRBJ2-1; the match to TRBD2 covers 15 bases. With 4 bases clipped from V and 6 bases from J, the junction kept 11 bases outside the gene matches. Per the germline V gene, CDR1 is SGHRS and CDR2 is YFSETQ. The CDR3 runs to 18 residues. CDR3: CASSPGLAGGPGVNEQFF. DNA of the CDR3: TGCGCCAGCAGCCCGGGACTAGCGGGGGGCCCTGGAGTCAATGAGCAGTTCTTC. The variable domain in full, completed from reference TRBV5-1 and TRBJ2-1, reads KAGVTQTPRYLIKTRGQQVTLSCSPISGHRSVSWYQQTPGQGLQFLFEYFSETQRNKGNFPGRFSGRQFSNSRSEMNVSTLELGDSALYLCASSPGLAGGPGVNEQFFGPGTRLTVL.

This clone turned up a few times. This chain connects TRBV7-2 to TRBJ2-1; 10 nucleotides match TRBD2. CDR1 and CDR2 (germline): SGHTA, FQGNSA. The length of the CDR3 is 15 residues. Trimming cost V 1 base and J 8 bases; bases outside gene matches: 5. The CDR3 DNA reads as TGTGCCAGCAGCTTAGTTAGCGGGGGGACCGATGAGCAGTTCTTC. Protein product: CASSLVSGGTDEQFF.

The chain employs TRBV3-1 (or the pseudogene TRBV3-2) and TRBJ2-7; 9 positions agree with TRBD2. The CDR3 runs 17 residues. Germline values: CDR1 LGHDT, CDR2 YNNKEL (reference sequence). V shed 5 bases and J 5 bases; nucleotides not matched to a gene: 16. The CDR3 protein is CASSARTGTSSSHEQYF. CDR3 DNA: TGTGCCAGCAGCGCCCGCACCGGGACTAGCAGTTCCCACGAGCAGTACTTC.

V gene TRBV3-1 (or the pseudogene TRBV3-2) combines with J gene TRBJ2-1; maybe TRBD1 (6 bases). The CDR3 is made up of 15 amino acids. The ends were cut back, 5 bases at V and 0 bases at J, with 11 bases in the middle. CDR1 and CDR2 from the germline V gene are LGHDT and YNNKEL (reference sequence). The CDR3 region has the DNA TGTGCCAGCAGCTCCTACAGGGACTCCTACAATGAGCAGTTCTTC. It translates to CASSSYRDSYNEQFF.

The chain is built from TRBV29-1 and TRBJ1-1, with D possibly being TRBD1 (5 bases). V gave up 0 bases and J gave up 0 bases, with 14 bases separating them. The CDR3 runs to 16 residues. Germline CDR1 is SQVTM and CDR2 is ANQGSEA. In DNA form, the CDR3 reads TGCAGCGTTGAAGATCAGGGCAGAAGAATGAACACTGAAGCTTTCTTT. Its protein is CSVEDQGRRMNTEAFF. Looking up the rest from reference TRBV29-1 and TRBJ1-1 gives the full variable domain: SAVISQKPSRDICQRGTSLTIQCQVDSQVTMMFWYRQQPGQSLTLIATANQGSEATYESGFVIDKFPISRPNLTFSTLTVSNMSPEDSSIYLCSVEDQGRRMNTEAFFGQGTRLTVV.

The rearrangement joins TRBV27 to TRBJ2-7, with a tentative D call TRBD2 (5 bases). CDR3 size: 12 residues. V was pared by 8 bases and J by 4 bases, with 12 bases between. CDR1 and CDR2 (germline): MNHEY, SMNVEV (reference sequence). CDR3 sequence reads: CASGRGEYEQYF. CDR3 bases: TGTGCCAGCGGCCGGGGAGAGTACGAGCAGTACTTC.

The J gene is TRBJ1-1, the V gene TRBV25-1; D is undetermined. The CDR3 consists of 15 residues. The germline V and J ends were trimmed by 2 bases and 1 base, with 11 bases remaining between them. CDR1 is MGHDK and CDR2 is SYGVNS in the germline V gene. The chain's CDR3 is CASSEPPPGNTEAFF. For the CDR3, the DNA is TGTGCCAGCAGTGAACCCCCTCCAGGGAACACTGAAGCTTTCTTT. The full variable domain, in which reference TRBV25-1 and TRBJ1-1 provide the parts outside the CDR3, is EADIYQTPRYLVIGTGKKITLECSQTMGHDKMYWYQQDPGMELHLIHYSYGVNSTEKGDLSSESTVSRIRTEHFPLTLESARPSHTSQYLCASSEPPPGNTEAFFGQGTRLTVV.

V and J are TRBV4-1 and TRBJ1-5; 7 nucleotides line up with TRBD1. The J segment lost 3 bases and the V segment lost 0 bases, leaving 2 bases of the junction unmatched. Germline V lookup: CDR1 MGHRA, CDR2 YSYEKL. The length of the CDR3 is 15 residues. The CDR3: CASSQEQGHNQPQHF. DNA for the CDR3: TGCGCCAGCAGCCAAGAACAGGGGCACAATCAGCCCCAGCATTTT.

V is TRBV2 and J is TRBJ1-2; D might be TRBD1 (6 bases). V lost 4 bases and J 7 bases, leaving 13 bases between the germline ends. The germline V gene has CDR1 SNHLY and CDR2 FYNNEI. The CDR3 spans 13 residues. CDR3: CASSATGPGGYTF. CDR3 nucleotides: TGTGCCAGCAGTGCTACAGGGCCAGGTGGCTACACCTTC. Based on the CDR3 plus reference TRBV2 and TRBJ1-2, the full variable domain is EPEVTQTPSHQVTQMGQEVILRCVPISNHLYFYWYRQILGQKVEFLVSFYNNEISEKSEIFDDQFSVERPDGSNFTLKIRSTKLEDSAMYFCASSATGPGGYTFGSGTRLTVV.

This chain joins TRBV7-2 and TRBJ1-1, with D unclear. The germline gives CDR1 SGHTA, CDR2 FQGNSA. The CDR3 contains 14 residues. V was cut by 2 bases and J by 4 bases, with 11 bases left in between. The CDR3 protein is CASSLLSYGTEAFF. The CDR3 DNA is TGTGCCAGCAGCTTATTAAGTTACGGCACTGAAGCTTTCTTT.

The genes are TRBV12-3 or TRBV12-4 and TRBJ1-3; D is unresolved. This CDR3 comprises 13 residues. Trimming stripped 3 bases from V and 11 bases from J, with 14 bases between. The CDR3 DNA sequence: TGTGCCAGCAGTTTCTTCAGTCCAGGCGCCATATATTTT. As protein: CASSFFSPGAIYF.

The J gene is TRBJ1-2, the V gene TRBV7-9; D is undetermined. Trimming stripped 2 bases from V and 2 bases from J, with 6 bases between. The CDR3 consists of 13 residues. Per germline, CDR1 SEHNR and CDR2 FQNEAQ (reference sequence). The CDR3, as DNA: TGTGCCAGCAGCTTATCTCAGAACTATGGCTACACCTTC. Protein: CASSLSQNYGYTF.

The V call is TRBV20-1, the J call TRBJ1-1, with D perhaps TRBD1 (5 bases). Germline V gene sequence: CDR1 DFQATT, CDR2 SNEGSKA (reference sequence). The CDR3 runs to 11 residues. V gave up 3 bases and J gave up 13 bases, with 15 bases separating them. The CDR3, as DNA: TGCAGTGCTAGTCCGGGAGCCGGGGGTTTCTTT. Translating it yields CSASPGAGGFF.

The chain uses TRBV9 and TRBJ2-7; TRBD2 matches at 8 bases. The length of the CDR3 is 13 residues. Germline CDR1 SGDLS, CDR2 YYNGEE. The V gene end was trimmed by 4 bases and the J gene end by 6 bases; junction bases not matched to a gene: 6. CDR3 DNA: TGTGCCAGCAGCCAAGGACTAGCAAGCGAGCAGTACTTC. This encodes CASSQGLASEQYF.

The V and J genes are TRBV7-9 and TRBJ1-2, with TRBD1 matching 7 bases. Per germline, CDR1 SEHNR and CDR2 FQNEAQ (reference sequence). The CDR3 runs to 13 residues. The V gene end was trimmed by 5 bases and the J gene end by 4 bases; junction bases not matched to a gene: 4. For the CDR3, the DNA is TGTGCCAGCAGCGGGGGACAGTTCTATGGCTACACCTTC. Amino acid sequence: CASSGGQFYGYTF.

The table lists this clone with a few counts. CDR3: CASSDPRTVQETQYF. In DNA, the CDR3 is TGTGCCAGCAGTGACCCAAGGACAGTCCAAGAGACCCAGTACTTC. The chain links TRBV25-1 to TRBJ2-5, with D possibly matching TRBD1 (6 bases). V was shortened by 3 bases and J by 1 base, with 12 bases between the two germline ends. This CDR3 is 15 amino acids long. The germline V gene has CDR1 MGHDK and CDR2 SYGVNS.

V usage is TRBV5-6 and J usage is TRBJ2-1; 7 nucleotides match TRBD1. The V segment lost 4 bases and the J segment 7 bases; nucleotides outside the gene matches: 11. The CDR3 loop spans 15 amino acids. Germline V gene sequence: CDR1 SGHDT, CDR2 YYEEEE. In DNA, the CDR3 is TGTGCCAGCAGCGAGCCCGGGACAGTAGATAATGAGCAGTTCTTC. Protein sequence: CASSEPGTVDNEQFF.

The chain employs TRBV7-2 and TRBJ2-3; the D is unclear. The CDR3 runs to 16 residues. V lost 2 bases, J lost 0 bases, and 12 bases lay in between. Germline V gene sequence: CDR1 SGHTA, CDR2 FQGNSA. CDR3 coding DNA: TGTGCCAGCAGCTTAAACACAGCCCTTAGCACAGATACGCAGTATTTT. It specifies CASSLNTALSTDTQYF.

The chain has TRBV13 and TRBJ2-7; 8 bases agree with TRBD2. The germline gives CDR1 PRHDT, CDR2 FYEKMQ (reference sequence). With 1 base clipped from V and 3 bases from J, the junction kept 2 bases outside the gene matches. The CDR3 contains 14 residues. CDR3 in amino acids: CASSLERGHYEQYF. CDR3 bases: TGTGCCAGCAGCTTAGAGCGGGGGCACTACGAGCAGTACTTC.

The rearrangement joins TRBV7-9 to TRBJ1-5; D gene ambiguous. The CDR3 is 19 amino acids. V lost 5 bases and J 0 bases, leaving 23 bases between the germline ends. Germline lookup yields CDR1 SEHNR and CDR2 FQNEAQ (reference sequence). The CDR3 protein is CASSQTPGMQVRSNQPQHF. The CDR3, as DNA: TGTGCCAGCAGCCAAACCCCCGGTATGCAGGTCCGTAGCAATCAGCCCCAGCATTTT.

The chain recombines TRBV12-5 with TRBJ1-3; maybe TRBD1 (5 bases). This CDR3 region has 15 residues. V was pared by 5 bases and J by 0 bases, with 11 bases between. Germline V lookup: CDR1 LGHNT, CDR2 FRNRAP. The CDR3 loop is CASGPGGGSGNTIYF. The CDR3 region has the DNA TGTGCTAGTGGTCCCGGGGGGGGCTCTGGAAACACCATATATTTT.

The sample holds a few counts of this clone. J is TRBJ1-6 and V is TRBV19; 8 bases are shared with TRBD1. Germline CDR1 is LNHDA and CDR2 is SQIVND (reference sequence). This CDR3 spans 14 amino acids. V was clipped by 5 bases and J by 7 bases; unmatched bases: 4. This CDR3 is CASSLTGGNSPLHF. CDR3 bases: TGTGCCAGTAGTCTAACAGGGGGAAATTCACCCCTCCACTTT.

This rearrangement joins TRBV7-2 to TRBJ2-2; no definite D call. Germline assignment: CDR1 SGHTA and CDR2 FQGNSA. The CDR3 is 15 residues long. Trimming stripped 5 bases from V and 2 bases from J, with 12 bases between. CDR3 coding DNA: TGTGCCAGCAGCCGCGGCTGGTCCAACACCGGGGAGCTGTTTTTT. This translates into CASSRGWSNTGELFF.